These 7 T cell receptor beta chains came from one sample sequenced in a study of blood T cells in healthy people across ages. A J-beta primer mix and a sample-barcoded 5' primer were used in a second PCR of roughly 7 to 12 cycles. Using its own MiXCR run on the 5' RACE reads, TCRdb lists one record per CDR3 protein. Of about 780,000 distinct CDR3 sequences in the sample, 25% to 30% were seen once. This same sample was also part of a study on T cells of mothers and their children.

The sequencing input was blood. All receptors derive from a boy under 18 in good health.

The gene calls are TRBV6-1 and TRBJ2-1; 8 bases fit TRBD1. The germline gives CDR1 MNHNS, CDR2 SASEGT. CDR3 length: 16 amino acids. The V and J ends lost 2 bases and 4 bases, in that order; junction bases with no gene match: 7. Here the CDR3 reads CASSEIVGQGYNEQFF. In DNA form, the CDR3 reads TGTGCCAGCAGTGAAATAGTAGGACAGGGTTACAATGAGCAGTTCTTC.

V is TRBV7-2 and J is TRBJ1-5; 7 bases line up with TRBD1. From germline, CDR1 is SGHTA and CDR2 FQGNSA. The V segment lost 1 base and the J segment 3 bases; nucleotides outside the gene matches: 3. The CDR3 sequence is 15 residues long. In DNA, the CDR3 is TGTGCCAGCAGCTTAGGGGACAGCAACAATCAGCCCCAGCATTTT. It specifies CASSLGDSNNQPQHF.

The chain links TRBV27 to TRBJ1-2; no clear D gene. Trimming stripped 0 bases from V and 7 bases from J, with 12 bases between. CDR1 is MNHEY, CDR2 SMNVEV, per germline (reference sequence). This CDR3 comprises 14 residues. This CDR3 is CASSLSDPRRGYTF. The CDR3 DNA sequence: TGTGCCAGCAGTTTATCGGACCCCCGGCGTGGCTACACCTTC.

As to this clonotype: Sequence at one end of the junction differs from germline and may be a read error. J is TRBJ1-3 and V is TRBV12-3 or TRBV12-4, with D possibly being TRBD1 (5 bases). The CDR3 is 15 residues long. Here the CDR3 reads CVSSLARGYGNTIYF. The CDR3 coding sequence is TGTGTCAGCAGTTTAGCGCGGGGCTATGGAAACACCATATATTTT.

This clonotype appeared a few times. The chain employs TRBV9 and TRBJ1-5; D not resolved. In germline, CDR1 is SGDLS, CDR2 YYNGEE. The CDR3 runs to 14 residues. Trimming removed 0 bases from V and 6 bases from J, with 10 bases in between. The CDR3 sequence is CASSVGGFGQPQHF. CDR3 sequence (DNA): TGTGCCAGCAGCGTAGGCGGGTTCGGTCAGCCCCAGCATTTT.

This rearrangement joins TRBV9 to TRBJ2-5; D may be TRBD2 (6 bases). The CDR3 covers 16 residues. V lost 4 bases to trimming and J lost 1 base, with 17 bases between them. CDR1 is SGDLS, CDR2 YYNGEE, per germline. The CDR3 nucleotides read TGTGCCAGCAGCCCCGGGGTAGCGGCGTGCCAAGAGACCCAGTACTTC. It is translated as CASSPGVAACQETQYF.

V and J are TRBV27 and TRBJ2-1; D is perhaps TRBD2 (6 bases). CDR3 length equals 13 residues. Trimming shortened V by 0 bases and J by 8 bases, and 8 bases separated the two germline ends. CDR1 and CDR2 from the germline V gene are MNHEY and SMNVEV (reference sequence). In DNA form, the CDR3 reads TGTGCCAGCAGTTTATCGACGGGGGATGAGCAGTTCTTC. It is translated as CASSLSTGDEQFF.